This TCR beta chain appears in the sequencing data of a study of chemoradiotherapy in HPV16-positive cancers. Produced via immunoSEQ multiplex PCR; TCRdb's table is partial and in-frame only. The table includes fewer than 2,000 clones, just under 75% detected once. The CDR3 is 13 residues long. From germline, CDR1 is MNHNS and CDR2 SASEGT. The V gene lost 5 bases and the J gene lost 2 bases, with 9 bases spanning the gap. The receptor was isolated from a human donor with HPV-associated anogenital cancer. Sample: tumor tissue, taken from a patient who underwent chemoradiotherapy. The rearrangement joins TRBV6-1 to TRBJ1-1; TRBD1 is a possible D gene (6 bases). The CDR3 DNA sequence: TGTGCCAGCAGTACACAGGGTAACACTGAAGCTTTCTTT. Protein sequence: CASSTQGNTEAFF.